The next 12 T cell receptor beta chains were all read from a single sample in a study of spatial heterogeneity in lung cancer. General study findings and limits: In tumors, expanded intratumoral alpha and beta TCR counts tracked mutation counts.

Stated time point: sample taken at primary tumor resection. MiXCR, applied by TCRdb to the 5' RACE reads, yields one record per CDR3 protein. The table shows over 15,000 distinct CDR3 sequences, with roughly 7% occurring only once. No antigens are known for them. The material was lung tumor tissue, obtained at surgery. These receptors were taken from a female donor with early-stage non-small cell lung cancer.

This clonotype has a count of ten or more. This beta chain is an off-target read within a library intended for alpha chains, so its frequency means little. This sequence joins TRBV9 and TRBJ1-1, with 7 bases lining up with TRBD1. The CDR3 spans 14 residues. The germline CDR1 and CDR2 sequences are SGDLS and YYNGEE. V was pared by 4 bases and J by 3 bases, with 6 bases of the junction left unmatched. CDR3 nucleotides: TGTGCCAGCAGCTTTTACGACAGGGACACTGAAGCTTTCTTT. Translating it yields CASSFYDRDTEAFF.

The table lists this clonotype with many counts. With the library built for alpha chains, this beta chain is off target and its frequency is not meaningful. The CDR3 DNA reads TGTGCCAGCAGTCCCAAGCCCGGGACTAGCGGGCGTGTCTACAATGAGCAGTTCTTC. This encodes CASSPKPGTSGRVYNEQFF. The rearrangement uses TRBV6-2 or TRBV6-3 and TRBJ2-1; 12 bases match TRBD2. V gave up 5 bases and J gave up 3 bases; unmatched junction bases: 14. Per germline, CDR1 MNHEY and CDR2 SVGEGT. The CDR3 is 19 amino acids.

This clonotype was detected many times. This beta chain lies outside the target of a library built for alpha chains; its clone size means little. V is TRBV12-3 or TRBV12-4 and J is TRBJ1-2; weak D call: TRBD1 (5 bases). With 5 bases removed from V and 5 bases from J, the gap between germline ends came to 12 bases. The CDR3 length is 13 residues. CDR3 bases: TGTGCCAGCAGTGTATTGGGGCGTTATGGCTACACCTTC. Protein sequence: CASSVLGRYGYTF.

Worth noting for this clonotype: A library prepared for alpha chains yielded this beta chain as an off-target read; its size is of little meaning. The chain uses TRBV6-1 and TRBJ1-2; D call uncertain. The CDR3 runs 13 residues. Between the trimmed V and J ends, which lost 4 bases and 4 bases, there was a span of 10 bases. The germline gives CDR1 MNHNS, CDR2 SASEGT. The CDR3 nucleotides read TGTGCCAGCAGTGCAGGACGTGCCTATGGCTACACCTTC. Translating gives CASSAGRAYGYTF.

Many counts were recorded for this clonotype. Being off target in a library aimed at alpha chains, this beta chain has a size of little meaning. The V gene is TRBV11-2, the J gene TRBJ2-1; 8 bases fit TRBD2. Germline V gene lookup returns CDR1 SGHAT and CDR2 FQNNGV. The CDR3 is 15 amino acids. Trimming took 2 bases from V and 2 from J; bases not matched to a gene: 2. The CDR3 DNA sequence: TGTGCCAGCAGCTTACCGGGACTAGCCTACAATGAGCAGTTCTTC. This translates into CASSLPGLAYNEQFF. The variable domain in full, with the rest retrieved from reference TRBV11-2 and TRBJ2-1, is EAGVAQSPRYKIIEKRQSVAFWCNPISGHATLYWYQQILGQGPKLLIQFQNNGVVDDSQLPKDRFSAERLKGVDSTLKIQPAKLEDSAVYLCASSLPGLAYNEQFFGPGTRLTVL.

This clonotype rates as medium-sized (0.01 to 0.1%). This beta chain is a stray read from a library made for alpha chains; its abundance is not meaningful. CDR3 sequence: CASVPRAGGHYGYTF. In DNA, the CDR3 is TGTGCCAGCGTTCCGCGGGCAGGGGGCCACTATGGCTACACCTTC. The chain joins TRBV6-5 to TRBJ1-2; 8 bases line up with TRBD1. This CDR3 is 15 amino acids long. CDR1 is MNHEY and CDR2 is SVGAGI in the germline V gene. J gave up 3 bases and V 8 bases, and 11 bases lay outside the gene matches.

This clonotype has at least ten counts. This beta chain lies outside the target of a library built for alpha chains; its clone size means little. The CDR3 DNA is TGTGCCAGCAGCCCCACAGGGTCATCCCAGCATTTT. It is translated as CASSPTGSSQHF. This chain connects TRBV6-2 or TRBV6-3 to TRBJ1-5; a possible D gene is TRBD1 (6 bases). This CDR3 comprises 12 residues. Per germline, CDR1 MNHEY and CDR2 SVGEGT. Trimming took off 6 bases at V and 11 bases at J, with 14 bases between the two ends.

This clonotype is medium-sized within its sample. The library was designed around alpha chains, so this beta chain is a stray read whose abundance carries little weight. The chain joins TRBV7-3 to TRBJ2-3; D not certain. V gave up 1 base and J gave up 2 bases, with 16 bases separating them. Germline CDR1 and CDR2: SGHTA and FQGTGA. The CDR3 has 17 residues. The CDR3 sequence is CASSLISTSSATDTQYF. DNA for the CDR3: TGTGCCAGCAGCTTAATCTCCACATCCTCTGCCACAGATACGCAGTATTTT.

This clonotype has ten or more counts. The library was built for alpha chains, so this beta chain is an off-target read and its size means little. This rearrangement joins TRBV11-3 to TRBJ2-5, with a weak D call TRBD2 (7 bases). The CDR3 length is 15 residues. Germline lookup yields CDR1 SGHNT and CDR2 YENEEA. Trimming cost V 4 bases and J 2 bases, with 14 bases left between them. The CDR3 loop is CASSSGAGGQETQYF. CDR3 nucleotide sequence: TGTGCCAGCAGCTCAGGGGCCGGGGGGCAAGAGACCCAGTACTTC.

In its sample, this clonotype was seen many times. This beta chain appears as a stray read in a library generated for alpha chains; its size is not informative. This chain links TRBV5-1 with TRBJ1-1; a weak D match, TRBD1 (6 bases). The germline V gene encodes CDR1 SGHRS and CDR2 YFSETQ. The germline V and J ends were trimmed by 4 bases and 2 bases, with 21 bases remaining between them. This CDR3 has 17 amino acids. The CDR3 is CASSPWGRGGANTEAFF. The CDR3 DNA reads TGCGCCAGCAGCCCCTGGGGCCGAGGGGGGGCAAACACTGAAGCTTTCTTT.

This clonotype showed up many times. Little can be read into the size of this beta chain, an off-target read in a library designed for alpha chains. V usage is TRBV12-3 or TRBV12-4 and J usage is TRBJ1-4, with 10 bases fitting TRBD1. The CDR3 covers 14 residues. Germline trimming cut 7 bases from V and 7 bases from J; bases unmatched to any gene: 6. CDR3 nucleotides: TGTGCCAGCAATCGACAGGGGGCGAGTGAAAAACTGTTTTTT. Amino acid sequence: CASNRQGASEKLFF.

As to this clonotype: Found in a library prepared for alpha chains, this beta chain is an off-target read, and its abundance has little meaning. The chain has TRBV6-6 and TRBJ2-2; 7 bases agree with TRBD2. The CDR3 is made up of 15 amino acids. The germline V gene encodes CDR1 MNHNY and CDR2 SVGAGI (reference sequence). Losses at the gene ends were 10 bases for V and 4 bases for J; bases not matched to a gene: 12. This CDR3 is CATFPGGSGTGELFF. CDR3 DNA sequence: TGTGCCACCTTTCCCGGGGGGTCAGGCACCGGGGAGCTGTTTTTT.